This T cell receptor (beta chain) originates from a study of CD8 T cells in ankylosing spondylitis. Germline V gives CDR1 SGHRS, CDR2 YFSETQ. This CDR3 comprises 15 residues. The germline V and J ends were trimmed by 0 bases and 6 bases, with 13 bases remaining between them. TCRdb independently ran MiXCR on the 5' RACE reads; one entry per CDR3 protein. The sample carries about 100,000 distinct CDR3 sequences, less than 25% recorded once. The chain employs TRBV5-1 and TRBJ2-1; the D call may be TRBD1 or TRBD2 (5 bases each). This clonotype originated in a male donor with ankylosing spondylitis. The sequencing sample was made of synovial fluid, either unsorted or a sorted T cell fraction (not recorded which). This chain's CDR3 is CASSLVGGLSNEQFF. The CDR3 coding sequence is TGCGCCAGCAGCTTGGTTGGGGGTTTAAGCAATGAGCAGTTCTTC.